Below, 3 T cell receptor beta chains from the same sample are listed, as sequenced in a study of PD-L1 blockade in urothelial cancer. Profiling relied on immunoSEQ multiplex PCR, and the TCRdb table lists in-frame clones only, not all of them. The repertoire holds 300 or so clones, approximately 31% seen once, with roughly 14% in the top ten. Here the sequenced sample was tumor tissue, taken before atezolizumab (anti-PD-L1) treatment. The receptors were sampled from a man aged 70-80 years with urothelial cancer.

This chain connects TRBV19 to TRBJ1-6, with D uncertain. The germline V and J ends were trimmed by 4 bases and 5 bases, with 12 bases remaining between them. The CDR3 length is 15 residues. Per the germline V gene, CDR1 is LNHDA and CDR2 is SQIVND (reference sequence). The DNA for the CDR3 is TGTGCCAGTAGTAGGTCCGCTTTTGATAATTCACCCCTCCACTTT. Translation: CASSRSAFDNSPLHF.

By share, this clone counts as large. This chain joins TRBV6-8 and TRBJ1-1; 10 bases fit TRBD1. V trimming: 6 bases; J trimming: 5 bases; junction bases outside the gene matches: 6. The CDR3 contains 14 residues. Germline CDR1 reads MNHGY; CDR2 reads SAAAGT. CDR3 sequence (DNA): TGTGCCAGCAGGACGACAGGGGGCTTGACTGAAGCTTTCTTT. Translating gives CASRTTGGLTEAFF.

CDR3 loop: CASSVQVQGLRETQYF. DNA of the CDR3: TGTGCCAGCAGCGTACAAGTGCAGGGGCTGCGAGAGACCCAGTACTTC. The V and J genes are TRBV11-3 and TRBJ2-5; possibly TRBD1 for D (6 bases). CDR1 and CDR2 from the germline V gene are SGHNT and YENEEA. The V and J ends lost 5 bases and 4 bases respectively, with 20 bases between them. The CDR3 runs 16 residues.